These T cell receptor beta chains were read from a single sample in a study of blood T cell repertoires in COVID-19. Profiling relied on immunoSEQ multiplex PCR, and the TCRdb table lists in-frame clones only, not all of them. The repertoire includes about 270,000 clones, roughly 83% of them detected once, and roughly 6.2% sits in the top ten. Sequencing used peripheral blood. The receptors come from a woman of 80 years or more with COVID-19, enrolled during active disease. The CDR3 runs from the conserved cysteine through the conserved F or W. A D gene is named only where the DNA matches it firmly. Some rows mark clone size as missing; the rest say once, few, many or name a class of expanded clone.

d_call	v_call	j_call	clone_size	cdr3_aa	cdr3_nt
-	TRBV5-5	TRBJ1-3	-	CASSLEAALGNTIYF	TGTGCCAGCAGCTTGGAGGCTGCACTAGGAAACACCATATATTTT
TRBD1	TRBV2	TRBJ1-6	-	CASSDSGQGHLHF	TGTGCCAGCAGTGATTCGGGACAGGGGCACCTCCACTTT
TRBD1	TRBV9	TRBJ2-7	-	CASSVEGGLSSYEQYF	TGTGCCAGCAGCGTAGAAGGGGGCCTGAGCTCCTACGAGCAGTACTTC
TRBD1	TRBV7-8	TRBJ1-3	-	CASRNTGVLNTIYF	TGTGCCAGCAGGAACACAGGGGTGTTGAACACCATATATTTT
TRBD1	TRBV7-9	TRBJ1-1	-	CASSPQPTGGSEAFF	TGTGCCAGCAGCCCCCAGCCGACAGGGGGGTCGGAAGCTTTCTTT
-	TRBV19	TRBJ1-3	-	CASSLSLGNTIYF	TGTGCCAGTAGCCTGAGTCTCGGAAACACCATATATTTT
-	TRBV10-3	TRBJ1-2	-	CAISEYLAGDYGYTF	TGTGCCATCAGTGAGTACTTGGCAGGGGACTATGGCTACACCTTC
-	TRBV11-2	TRBJ1-1	-	CASSHTRGPMWTEAFF	TGTGCCAGCAGCCACACCAGGGGCCCCATGTGGACTGAAGCTTTCTTT
-	TRBV5-6	TRBJ2-5	-	CASSLAGSQETQYF	TGTGCCAGCAGCTTGGCCGGGTCCCAAGAGACCCAGTACTTC
-	TRBV12-3/TRBV12-4	TRBJ2-3	-	CASSLRGRDWQYF	TGTGCCAGCAGTTTGCGGGGCCGGGATTGGCAGTATTTT
TRBD1	TRBV28	TRBJ1-5	-	CASKGGRRLTQHF	TGTGCCAGCAAAGGGGGCCGGAGGTTGACCCAGCATTTT
TRBD2	TRBV7-2	TRBJ2-1	-	CASSRGLAVDEQFF	TGTGCCAGCAGCCGGGGACTAGCGGTTGATGAGCAGTTCTTC
-	TRBV4-3	TRBJ2-3	-	CASSQNLQADTQYF	TGCGCCAGCAGCCAAAACTTACAGGCAGATACGCAGTATTTT
TRBD2	TRBV6-2/TRBV6-3	TRBJ2-7	once	CASSQRGESYEQYF	TGTGCCAGCAGTCAGCGGGGGGAATCCTACGAGCAGTACTTC
-	TRBV6-1	TRBJ1-2	-	CASSETLQGYGYTF	TGTGCCAGCAGTGAAACCCTCCAGGGCTATGGCTACACCTTC
-	TRBV7-9	TRBJ2-6	once	CASSPGGGGGGANVLTF	TGTGCCAGCAGCCCCGGAGGGGGCGGAGGAGGGGCCAACGTCCTGACTTTC
-	TRBV27	TRBJ1-2	-	CASSLQGRSYGYTF	TGTGCCAGCAGTTTACAGGGGCGAAGTTATGGCTACACCTTC
TRBD1	TRBV5-6	TRBJ1-1	-	CASSSFPGQQDGTEAFF	TGTGCCAGCAGCTCCTTCCCGGGACAGCAAGATGGCACTGAAGCTTTCTTT
-	TRBV7-3	TRBJ2-1	-	CASSLRGGPGSYNEQFF	TGTGCCAGCAGCTTAAGAGGAGGTCCTGGGTCCTACAATGAGCAGTTCTTC
TRBD1	TRBV28	TRBJ2-5	-	CASSLGQGDRETQYF	TGTGCCAGCAGCCTTGGACAGGGGGACCGGGAGACCCAGTACTTC
TRBD2	TRBV5-1	TRBJ2-2	-	CASSMTSVGGELFF	TGCGCCAGCAGCATGACTAGCGTGGGCGGGGAGCTGTTTTTT
-	TRBV7-2	TRBJ2-1	-	CASTPAGGGYEQFF	TGTGCCAGCACCCCGGCCGGCGGTGGCTATGAGCAGTTCTTC
-	TRBV21-1	TRBJ2-1	-	CASIWTGPSYNEQFF	TGTGCCAGCATATGGACAGGGCCCTCCTACAATGAGCAGTTCTTC
-	TRBV5-1	TRBJ1-2	few	CASSLGQYGYTF	TGCGCCAGCAGCTTGGGGCAGTATGGCTACACCTTC
TRBD1	TRBV14	TRBJ1-2	-	CASSGTGDSGGYTF	TGTGCCAGCAGCGGGACAGGGGATTCGGGTGGCTACACCTTC
TRBD2	TRBV5-1	TRBJ2-1	-	CASVSGTSVSSYNEQFF	TGCGCCAGCGTCTCCGGGACTAGCGTTTCCTCCTACAATGAGCAGTTCTTC
-	TRBV7-9	TRBJ2-1	-	CASSFQASYNEQFF	TGTGCCAGCAGCTTCCAAGCATCCTACAATGAGCAGTTCTTC
TRBD1	TRBV4-1	TRBJ2-1	-	CASSQAWDRRRGGEQFF	TGCGCCAGCAGCCAAGCTTGGGACAGGCGACGAGGTGGTGAGCAGTTCTTC
TRBD1	TRBV5-1	TRBJ1-2	-	CASSLARTGLMVDYTF	TGCGCCAGCAGCTTGGCACGGACAGGGTTAATGGTTGACTACACCTTC
TRBD2	TRBV5-1	TRBJ2-1	-	CASRVAGGLGNEQFF	TGCGCCAGCAGGGTAGCGGGGGGGCTCGGAAATGAGCAGTTCTTC
-	TRBV21-1	TRBJ2-7	few	CASSNDSSYEQYF	TGTGCCAGCAGCAATGACAGTTCCTACGAGCAGTACTTC
-	TRBV11-2	TRBJ2-5	once	CASSPSGKIYF	TGTGCCAGCAGCCCCTCGGGGAAAATCTACTTC
-	TRBV19	TRBJ2-3	-	CASKGRERTDTQYF	TGTGCCAGTAAAGGTAGGGAGCGCACAGATACGCAGTATTTT
TRBD1	TRBV9	TRBJ1-1	-	CASSPHPTGGTEAFF	TGTGCCAGCAGCCCCCACCCGACAGGGGGCACTGAAGCTTTCTTT
-	TRBV29-1	TRBJ1-2	-	CSVHSNNYGYTF	TGCAGCGTTCACAGTAATAACTATGGCTACACCTTC
-	TRBV6-2/TRBV6-3	TRBJ2-3	-	CASSPSRRGTDTQYF	TGTGCCAGCAGTCCCTCTCGGCGGGGCACAGATACGCAGTATTTT
-	TRBV18	TRBJ1-6	-	CASSPGAQGNSPLHF	TGTGCCAGCTCACCGGGGGCGCAGGGGAATTCACCCCTCCACTTT
-	TRBV28	TRBJ1-2	few	CASTYIQGSYGYTF	TGTGCCAGCACTTACATACAGGGATCCTATGGCTACACCTTC
-	TRBV2	TRBJ1-5	-	CASSVGGANQPQHF	TGTGCCAGCAGTGTGGGGGGAGCAAATCAGCCCCAGCATTTT
TRBD1	TRBV5-1	TRBJ2-1	-	CASSWGQGAKVDEQFF	TGCGCCAGCAGCTGGGGGCAGGGGGCGAAAGTTGATGAGCAGTTCTTC
TRBD1	TRBV7-9	TRBJ1-4	-	CASSLGRQGEWTNEKLFF	TGTGCCAGCAGCTTAGGACGTCAGGGGGAGTGGACTAATGAAAAACTGTTTTTT
-	TRBV6-4	TRBJ1-1	-	CASSVHLNTEAFF	TGTGCCAGCAGTGTCCATTTGAACACTGAAGCTTTCTTT
TRBD1	TRBV5-1	TRBJ1-2	-	CASSLNRGGGRHGYTF	TGCGCCAGCAGCTTGAACAGGGGGGGCGGCCGTCATGGCTACACCTTC
-	TRBV5-1	TRBJ1-2	-	CASSSDPPGGQSYGYTF	TGCGCCAGCAGCTCCGACCCCCCCGGGGGGCAGAGCTATGGCTACACCTTC
TRBD2	TRBV9	TRBJ2-7	-	CASSASGTSAYEQYF	TGTGCCAGCAGCGCCTCCGGGACTAGCGCTTACGAGCAGTACTTC
-	TRBV6-5	TRBJ1-4	-	CASSRAGGSNEKLFF	TGTGCCAGCAGTAGGGCGGGGGGGAGTAATGAAAAACTGTTTTTT
TRBD2	TRBV24-1	TRBJ2-2	-	CATGGLAGTGELFF	TGTGCCACAGGTGGACTAGCGGGTACCGGGGAGCTGTTTTTT
TRBD1	TRBV28	TRBJ1-4	once	CASSITGGATNEKLFF	TGTGCCAGCAGTATCACAGGGGGTGCAACTAATGAAAAACTGTTTTTT
TRBD1	TRBV7-9	TRBJ1-6	-	CAAATTGVGSPLHF	TGTGCCGCTGCCACGACAGGGGTGGGTTCACCCCTCCACTTT
TRBD2	TRBV7-6	TRBJ2-3	-	CASSNTGTRSTDTQYF	TGTGCCAGCAGCAACACCGGGACTAGGTCCACAGATACGCAGTATTTT
TRBD1	TRBV18	TRBJ2-7	-	CASSPPTGGVGEQYF	TGTGCCAGCTCACCACCAACAGGGGGCGTGGGTGAGCAGTACTTC
TRBD2	TRBV2	TRBJ2-3	-	CASSEEGLRGGDTQYF	TGTGCCAGCAGTGAGGAGGGTTTACGGGGGGGAGATACGCAGTATTTT
TRBD1	TRBV25-1	TRBJ1-2	few	CASTDRGHGYTF	TGTGCCAGCACCGACAGGGGGCATGGCTACACCTTC
TRBD1	TRBV6-2/TRBV6-3	TRBJ1-6	-	CASSLLPDRVDNSPLHF	TGTGCCAGCAGTCTACTCCCGGACAGGGTGGATAATTCACCCCTCCACTTT
-	TRBV9	TRBJ2-6	-	CASSVPYSGANVLTF	TGTGCCAGCAGCGTCCCCTACTCTGGGGCCAACGTCCTGACTTTC
TRBD2	TRBV7-8	TRBJ2-3	-	CASSSHGTSGLSTDTQYF	TGTGCCAGCAGCTCCCACGGGACTAGCGGGTTGAGCACAGATACGCAGTATTTT